The entry that follows covers one TCR beta chain sequence. Its antigen is as yet unknown. Patients chosen for sequencing had shown CD8+CD57+ cell expansion by flow cytometry. This CDR3 spans 12 amino acids. Germline values: CDR1 SGHVS, CDR2 FQNEAQ. The sample comes from a study of CD8+CD57+ T cells in acquired aplastic anemia. Overall study results and limits: Patients were compared with controls for CD8+ Simpson's diversity, and no significant difference emerged.

According to the study, genomic DNA was the template for TCR beta VDJ and CDR3 profiling. TCRdb used MiXCR to reprocess the reads, holding one entry per CDR3 protein. The sample records about 120,000 distinct CDR3 sequences, under 60% being singletons. Input material: sorted CD4+, CD8+, or CD8+CD57+ T cells (not recorded which) from PBMCs. The chain has TRBV7-8 and TRBJ1-5; D perhaps matches TRBD1 (6 bases). This sequence originates from a human donor with aplastic anemia. CDR3 bases: TGTGCTACCGCAAGGGGGGATCAGCCCCAGCATTTT. Amino acid sequence: CATARGDQPQHF.